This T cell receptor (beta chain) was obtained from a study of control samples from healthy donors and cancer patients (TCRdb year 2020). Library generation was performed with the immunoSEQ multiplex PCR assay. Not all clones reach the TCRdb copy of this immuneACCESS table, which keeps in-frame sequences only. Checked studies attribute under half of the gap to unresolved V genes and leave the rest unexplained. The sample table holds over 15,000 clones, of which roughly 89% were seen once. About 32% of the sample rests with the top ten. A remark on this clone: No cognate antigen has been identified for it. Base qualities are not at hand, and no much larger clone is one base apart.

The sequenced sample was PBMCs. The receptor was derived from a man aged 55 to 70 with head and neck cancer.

The sequenced DNA: TGTGCCAGCAGCCCCCCCCCGGGGGATGAAAAACTGTTTTTT. This encodes CASSPPPGDEKLFF. The chain is assembled from TRBV7-9 and TRBJ1-4; a tentative D call is TRBD1 (5 bases match). Relative to germline, V is 5 bases shorter and J is 6 bases shorter, with 13 bases between their ends. CDR1 and CDR2, looked up from the germline V gene (reference sequence), are SEHNR and FQNEAQ. Counted from cysteine to phenylalanine, this CDR3 has 14 amino acids. The CDR3 DNA has 42 bases and is translated from base 1.